The TCR beta chain described here comes from a study of cytomegalovirus exposure and HLA in healthy donors. The CDR3 contains 16 residues. Trimming removed 0 bases at V and 0 bases at J, with 8 bases between. Looked up from germline, CDR1 is MNHEY and CDR2 is SVGAGI. PCR amplification relied on 60 Vbeta primers (plus 13 Jbeta primers). Assay: immunoSEQ multiplex PCR; the TCRdb copy retains only in-frame clones and omits some. The sample comprises 130,000 to 150,000 clones, around a tenth of which are singletons, and over 1.5% rests with the top ten. This clone was seen a few times. Its antigen remains unidentified. Nominally healthy donors provided the samples, though records likely missed some immune exposures. Study-level findings and limits: The study labeled around 160 TCR beta chains cytomegalovirus-associated. One cluster of highly shared sequence variants probably arose as a sequencing artifact.

The sample taken for sequencing was PBMCs. The chain links TRBV6-5 to TRBJ2-2; no clear D. The sequence derives from a male donor in good health and CMV-seronegative. This CDR3 is CASSYSVRANTGELFF. The CDR3, as DNA: TGTGCCAGCAGTTACTCGGTCCGAGCGAACACCGGGGAGCTGTTTTTT.